The clone carrying this T cell receptor (beta chain) was counted at least ten times. The antigen remains unidentified. Trimming removed 4 bases from V and 1 base from J; junction bases left unmatched: 6. CDR3 size: 17 residues. From germline, CDR1 is MNHNY and CDR2 SVGAGI (reference sequence). The data are from a study of early T cells in non-severe SARS-CoV-2 infection. Study-wide background: Chains from this unsorted whole-blood bulk RNA could not be paired.

Each cDNA molecule carried a unique molecular identifier. One entry per CDR3 protein results from TCRdb running MiXCR on the 5' RACE reads. The sample consists of about 80,000 distinct CDR3 sequences, 7.5% to 10% of them appearing once. Overall study findings and caveats: VDJdb matching favored anti-spike CD8 responses, missing private and CD4 specificities.

The rearrangement links TRBV6-6 to TRBJ2-6; 8 bases align to TRBD1. The receptor was isolated from an adult who was a healthcare worker with PCR-confirmed SARS-CoV-2 infection or an uninfected control (not recorded which). Sequenced sample: whole blood. The CDR3 region is CASSSGTGWSGANVLTF. The DNA for the CDR3 is TGTGCCAGCAGTTCCGGGACAGGCTGGTCTGGGGCCAACGTCCTGACTTTC.